The clone carrying this TCR beta chain was seen only a few times. Its antigen remains unknown. No change in lesions over the prior 6 months defined stable disease. Using immunoSEQ multiplex PCR, the repertoire was profiled, and TCRdb retains in-frame clones only, with some absent. The sample lists roughly 76,000 clones, about nine tenths occurring once. This sample was included in a study of resident and recirculating memory T cells in vitiligo. The wider study: Epidermis came from shave biopsies of lesional and nonlesional sites, plus PBMCs.

General study findings and limits: Clonality differed among vitiligo lesions, with no unique dominant clone.

This CDR3 contains 16 residues. Per germline, CDR1 SGHTA and CDR2 FQGTGA. V was trimmed by 2 bases and J by 0 bases, leaving 8 bases between them. This clonotype was obtained from a male donor with vitiligo. The chain uses TRBV7-3 and TRBJ2-6; D is unclear. The sequenced sample was blood. The CDR3 nucleotides read TGTGCCAGCAGCTTACAACATACCTCTGGGGCCAACGTCCTGACTTTC. Translated, it gives CASSLQHTSGANVLTF.